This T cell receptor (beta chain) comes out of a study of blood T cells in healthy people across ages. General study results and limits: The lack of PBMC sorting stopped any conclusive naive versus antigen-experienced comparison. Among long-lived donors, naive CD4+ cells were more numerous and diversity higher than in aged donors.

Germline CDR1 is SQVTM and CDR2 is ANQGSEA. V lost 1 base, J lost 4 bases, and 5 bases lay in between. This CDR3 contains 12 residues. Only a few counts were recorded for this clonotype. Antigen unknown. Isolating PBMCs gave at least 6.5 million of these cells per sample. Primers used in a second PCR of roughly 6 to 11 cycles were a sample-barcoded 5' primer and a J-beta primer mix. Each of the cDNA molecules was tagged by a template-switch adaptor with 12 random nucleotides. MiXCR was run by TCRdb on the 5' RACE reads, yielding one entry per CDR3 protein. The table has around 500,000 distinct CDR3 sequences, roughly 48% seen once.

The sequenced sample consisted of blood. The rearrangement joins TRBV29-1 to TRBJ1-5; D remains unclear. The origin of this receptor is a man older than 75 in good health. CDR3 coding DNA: TGCAGCGTTGAAGGGGAAAATCAGCCCCAGCATTTT. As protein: CSVEGENQPQHF.